These 23 T cell receptor beta chains were all obtained from the same sample, sequenced in a study of early T cells in non-severe SARS-CoV-2 infection. TCRdb redid the calling of the 5' RACE reads with MiXCR, one entry per CDR3 protein. The data show roughly 75,000 distinct CDR3 sequences, 10% to 12% seen once. Source material: whole blood. These receptor sequences come from an adult who was a healthcare worker with PCR-confirmed SARS-CoV-2 infection or an uninfected control (not recorded which).

The chain uses TRBV7-7 and TRBJ2-5, with 7 bases identical to TRBD2. CDR1 and CDR2 (germline): SSHAT, FNYEAQ (reference sequence). The ends lost 5 bases at V and 2 bases at J; junction bases unmatched: 2. This CDR3 region has 13 residues. CDR3 DNA sequence: TGTGCCAGCAGCGGGGGGGTTCAAGAGACCCAGTACTTC. Amino acid sequence: CASSGGVQETQYF.

This rearrangement joins TRBV9 to TRBJ2-4; D is uncertain. This CDR3 has 13 amino acids. Per the germline V gene, CDR1 is SGDLS and CDR2 is YYNGEE. The V gene lost 4 bases and the J gene lost 1 base, with 6 bases spanning the gap. CDR3 sequence reads: CASSPPAKNIQYF. In DNA, the CDR3 is TGTGCCAGCAGCCCCCCGGCCAAAAACATTCAGTACTTC.

This clonotype was seen at least ten times. The CDR3 reads CSVIASGVNEQFF. The CDR3 region has the DNA TGCAGCGTTATCGCTTCTGGGGTTAATGAGCAGTTCTTC. The chain carries TRBV29-1 and TRBJ2-1; no clear D. Looked up from germline, CDR1 is SQVTM and CDR2 is ANQGSEA. V gave up 5 bases and J gave up 7 bases, with 15 bases separating them. The CDR3 sequence is 13 residues long.

This clonotype occurred many times. The rearrangement links TRBV10-2 to TRBJ1-2; D uncertain. Trimming cost V 5 bases and J 7 bases, with 11 bases left between them. This CDR3 comprises 12 residues. Germline V gene lookup returns CDR1 WSHSY and CDR2 SAAADI. The CDR3 region is CASSLGSAGYTF. The CDR3 bases are TGCGCCAGCAGTCTGGGGTCGGCTGGCTACACCTTC.

There are a few counts of this clonotype. V is TRBV18 and J is TRBJ2-5; no definite D call. The CDR3 extends over 12 amino acids. The germline CDR1 and CDR2 sequences are KGHSH and LQKENI. V was trimmed by 6 bases and J by 0 bases, leaving 5 bases between them. The CDR3 reads CASSPYQETQYF. DNA for the CDR3: TGTGCCAGCTCGCCGTACCAAGAGACCCAGTACTTC.

This clonotype has more than one count but fewer than ten. The chain joins TRBV5-1 to TRBJ2-3; tentatively, D is TRBD2 (6 bases). The V gene's germline CDR1 is SGHRS and CDR2 YFSETQ. Trimming pared 4 bases from V and 11 bases from J, leaving 14 bases between. The CDR3 runs 12 residues. The chain's CDR3 is CASSRLPGEQYF. CDR3 coding DNA: TGCGCCAGCAGCCGACTTCCGGGAGAGCAGTATTTT. Full variable domain (remainder filled in from reference TRBV5-1 and TRBJ2-3): KAGVTQTPRYLIKTRGQQVTLSCSPISGHRSVSWYQQTPGQGLQFLFEYFSETQRNKGNFPGRFSGRQFSNSRSEMNVSTLELGDSALYLCASSRLPGEQYFGPGTRLTVL.

V is TRBV29-1 and J is TRBJ2-1; D may be TRBD2 (7 bases). Looked up from germline, CDR1 is SQVTM and CDR2 is ANQGSEA. This CDR3 comprises 14 residues. V was trimmed by 4 bases and J by 7 bases, leaving 17 bases between them. The CDR3 sequence: CSVVESGGLNEQFF. The CDR3 DNA reads TGCAGCGTTGTGGAGTCCGGGGGGCTAAATGAGCAGTTCTTC.

This clonotype has more than one count but fewer than ten. The chain employs TRBV29-1 and TRBJ2-2; D is unresolved. Looked up from germline, CDR1 is SQVTM and CDR2 is ANQGSEA. Trimming left V 7 bases short and J 3 bases short, with 12 bases between. This CDR3 comprises 13 residues. The CDR3 sequence is CSAPSSDTGELFF. The CDR3 region has the DNA TGCAGCGCCCCAAGTTCGGACACCGGGGAGCTGTTTTTT.

The rearrangement links TRBV5-1 to TRBJ2-7; D is unresolved. Germline loops: CDR1 SGHRS, CDR2 YFSETQ. V was pared by 6 bases and J by 1 base, with 11 bases between. The length of the CDR3 is 13 residues. The CDR3, as DNA: TGCGCCAGCAACCCAGACAAGTCCTACGAGCAGTACTTC. It encodes CASNPDKSYEQYF.

J is TRBJ2-5 and V is TRBV20-1; 9 nucleotides align to TRBD1. The CDR3 runs 17 residues. CDR1 is DFQATT and CDR2 is SNEGSKA in the germline V gene (reference sequence). The ends lost 3 bases at V and 0 bases at J; junction bases unmatched: 11. CDR3 bases: TGCAGTGCTAGGGACAGGGGTCGCTCGACCAACCAAGAGACCCAGTACTTC. It encodes CSARDRGRSTNQETQYF.

The chain joins TRBV30 to TRBJ1-1; D is unclear. V was pared by 6 bases and J by 5 bases, with 10 bases between. Germline V gene sequence: CDR1 GTSNPN, CDR2 SVGIG (reference sequence). The CDR3 is made up of 11 amino acids. CDR3 in amino acids: CACGWGTEAFF. The CDR3 DNA follows: TGTGCCTGTGGATGGGGAACTGAAGCTTTCTTT.

This clonotype was seen a single time. The V call is TRBV29-1, the J call TRBJ1-1; tentatively, D is TRBD1 (5 bases). Germline V gives CDR1 SQVTM, CDR2 ANQGSEA. Trimming removed 7 bases from V and 0 bases from J, with 9 bases in between. The CDR3 is 12 amino acids. The CDR3 DNA follows: TGCAGCGGTGGACAAATGAACACTGAAGCTTTCTTT. As protein: CSGGQMNTEAFF. Full variable domain (missing parts from reference TRBV29-1 and TRBJ1-1): SAVISQKPSRDICQRGTSLTIQCQVDSQVTMMFWYRQQPGQSLTLIATANQGSEATYESGFVIDKFPISRPNLTFSTLTVSNMSPEDSSIYLCSGGQMNTEAFFGQGTRLTVV.

This clonotype has more than one count but fewer than ten. The genes are TRBV5-4 and TRBJ2-1; 7 bases fit TRBD2. V was pared by 0 bases and J by 7 bases, with 4 bases of the junction left unmatched. This CDR3 has 14 amino acids. Germline V gene sequence: CDR1 SGHNT, CDR2 YYREEE (reference sequence). CDR3 sequence reads: CASSLVGGENEQFF. Written as DNA, the CDR3 is TGTGCCAGCAGCTTGGTGGGGGGGGAGAATGAGCAGTTCTTC.

This chain connects TRBV7-8 to TRBJ2-7; D is uncertain. In germline, CDR1 is SGHVS, CDR2 FQNEAQ. V shed 3 bases and J shed 0 bases, with 12 bases lying between them. The CDR3 consists of 15 residues. This CDR3 reads CASSFLWQSSYEQYF. CDR3 bases: TGTGCCAGCAGCTTTTTGTGGCAAAGCTCCTACGAGCAGTACTTC. Variable domain in full (rest from reference TRBV7-8 and TRBJ2-7): GAGVSQSPRYKVAKRGQDVALRCDPISGHVSLFWYQQALGQGPEFLTYFQNEAQLDKSGLPSDRFFAERPEGSVSTLKIQRTQQEDSAVYLCASSFLWQSSYEQYFGPGTRLTVT.

The chain recombines TRBV6-5 with TRBJ1-6; TRBD1 matches at 11 bases. This CDR3 contains 16 residues. The germline V gene has CDR1 MNHEY and CDR2 SVGAGI. V trimming: 0 bases; J trimming: 10 bases; junction bases outside the gene matches: 5. The DNA for the CDR3 is TGTGCCAGCAGTTACTCGACGGGACAGGGGGAGTCACCCCTCCACTTT. Amino acids: CASSYSTGQGESPLHF.

This clonotype came up many times. The chain carries TRBV21-1 and TRBJ1-5; the table names TRBD1, a call not compared with the DNA. TRBV21-1 is termed a pseudogene. The CDR3 runs 15 residues. The CDR3 DNA sequence: TGTGCCAGCAGCATCGGGTGTCCATGTGGTCAGCCCCAGCATTTT. It codes for CASSIGCPCGQPQHF.

This clonotype was counted a few times. V is TRBV7-9 and J is TRBJ2-7; no clear D gene. Germline lookup yields CDR1 SEHNR and CDR2 FQNEAQ (reference sequence). The CDR3 sequence is 13 residues long. The V end was cut by 5 bases, the J end by 0 bases, with 8 bases between. In nucleotides, the CDR3 is TGTGCCAGCAGCCGGGTCCGCTCCTACGAGCAGTACTTC. Its translation is CASSRVRSYEQYF.

The chain links TRBV18 to TRBJ2-1, with a weak D call TRBD2 (6 bases). This CDR3 spans 15 amino acids. V was cut by 6 bases and J by 0 bases, with 12 bases left in between. Germline loops: CDR1 KGHSH, CDR2 LQKENI. The CDR3 region is CASSPGEGSYNEQFF. CDR3 DNA sequence: TGTGCCAGCTCCCCGGGAGAAGGCTCCTACAATGAGCAGTTCTTC.

The V gene is TRBV19, the J gene TRBJ2-7; no reliable D call. The germline V and J ends were trimmed by 1 base and 3 bases, with 4 bases remaining between them. The CDR3 is made up of 12 amino acids. Germline V gene data show CDR1 as LNHDA and CDR2 as SQIVND (reference sequence). The CDR3 protein is CASSIGNYEQYF. The CDR3 DNA follows: TGTGCCAGTAGTATAGGCAACTACGAGCAGTACTTC.

Many counts were recorded for this clonotype. The chain couples TRBV7-2 to TRBJ2-3; 8 bases map to TRBD1. The CDR3 is made up of 16 amino acids. The ends lost 0 bases at V and 3 bases at J; junction bases unmatched: 5. The germline V gene encodes CDR1 SGHTA and CDR2 FQGNSA. CDR3 DNA: TGTGCCAGCAGCTTAGCGAGTCAGGGGGCGACAGATACGCAGTATTTT. This codes for CASSLASQGATDTQYF.

There are a few counts of this clonotype. The V call is TRBV12-3 or TRBV12-4, the J call TRBJ2-7; D gene uncertain. V lost 2 bases and J 10 bases, leaving 6 bases between the germline ends. The CDR3 is 10 residues long. The CDR3 spells CASSLRLQYF. The DNA of the CDR3 is TGTGCCAGCAGTTTAAGGTTACAGTACTTC.

The V and J genes are TRBV5-4 and TRBJ2-7, with unresolved D. This CDR3 region has 12 residues. With 0 bases removed from V and 9 bases from J, the gap between germline ends came to 10 bases. Germline V gives CDR1 SGHNT, CDR2 YYREEE (reference sequence). DNA for the CDR3: TGTGCCAGCAGCTTGGTGGCCCCCGGGCAGTACTTC. Translating it yields CASSLVAPGQYF.

The V gene is TRBV7-6, the J gene TRBJ1-3; D not certain. This CDR3 is built from 14 residues. The V end lost 5 bases, the J end lost 4 bases, and 12 bases lay between the germline ends. The V gene's germline CDR1 is SGHVS and CDR2 FNYEAQ. The CDR3 protein is CASSPIKEGNTIYF. The CDR3 DNA reads as TGTGCCAGCAGCCCTATTAAAGAGGGAAACACCATATATTTT.